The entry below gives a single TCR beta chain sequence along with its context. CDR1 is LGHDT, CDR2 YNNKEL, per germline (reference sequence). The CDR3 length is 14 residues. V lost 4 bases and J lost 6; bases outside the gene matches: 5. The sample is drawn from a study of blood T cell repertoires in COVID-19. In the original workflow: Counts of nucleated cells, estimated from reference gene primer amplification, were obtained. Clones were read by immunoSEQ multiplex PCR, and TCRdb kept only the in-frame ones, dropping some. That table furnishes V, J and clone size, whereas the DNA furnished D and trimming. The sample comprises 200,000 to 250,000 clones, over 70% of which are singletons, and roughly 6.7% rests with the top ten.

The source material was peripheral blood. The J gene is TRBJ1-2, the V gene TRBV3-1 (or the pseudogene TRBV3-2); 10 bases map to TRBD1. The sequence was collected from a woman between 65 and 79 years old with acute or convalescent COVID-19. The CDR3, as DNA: TGTGCCAGCAGCCGAGGGGACAGGGGCCATGGCTACACCTTC. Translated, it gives CASSRGDRGHGYTF.